This T cell receptor beta chain originates from a study of CD8 T cells in ankylosing spondylitis. Study conclusions and caveats: Among TCR beta sequences, a motif of under ten highly homologous variants appeared characteristic of ankylosing spondylitis blood.

This clonotype was detected a few times. Antigen: not known. TCRdb reprocessed the 5' RACE reads via MiXCR and lists one record per CDR3 protein. The data contain tens of thousands of distinct CDR3 sequences, around 26% of them singletons. CDR3 length: 21 amino acids. Per the germline V gene, CDR1 is SGHAT and CDR2 is FQNNGV. With 1 base clipped from V and 7 bases from J, the junction kept 21 bases outside the gene matches. The V and J genes are TRBV11-2 and TRBJ1-6, with TRBD1 identical over 8 bases. The sample comprised blood, either unsorted or a sorted T cell fraction (not recorded which). The sequence came from a male donor with ankylosing spondylitis or in good health (not recorded which). This CDR3 is CASSLGVRGTGKLFGNSPLHF. The DNA for the CDR3 is TGTGCCAGCAGCTTAGGGGTGAGGGGGACAGGCAAACTGTTCGGCAATTCACCCCTCCACTTT.